This T cell receptor (beta chain) emerged from a study of human T cells and chemical hapten exposure. Study summary: Mainly, slight library volume differences in the pool made TCR yields vary.

Extraction yielded total RNA from whole blood (unfractionated). TCRdb recomputed calls from the 5' RACE reads with MiXCR, one row per CDR3 protein. This sample carries 81,000 or so distinct CDR3 sequences, about 8.4% of them seen once, and the ten largest clones take 2% to 2.5%. This clonotype was observed many times. Its specificity is unknown. Study observations and caveats: Sensitization with DPC brought no change to TCRs above 1 in 1000 in frequency.

The TCR comes from a male donor in good health.

In nucleotides, the CDR3 is TGTGCCATCAGTGCCCGAGCGAATCAGCCCCAGCATTTT. It specifies CAISARANQPQHF. The rearrangement links TRBV10-3 to TRBJ1-5; D is uncertain. Germline CDR1 and CDR2: ENHRY and SYGVKD. The CDR3 sequence is 13 residues long. V lost 4 bases and J lost 4, with 8 bases in between.